A selection of T cell receptor beta chains follows, all from one sample in a study of memory CD4+ T cells and cytomegalovirus serostatus. Measured with immunoSEQ multiplex PCR; TCRdb has only the in-frame clones, and not every one. The sample gives 55,000 to 75,000 clones, 82% of which show up once; around 0.9% is in the top ten. Material: memory CD4+ T cells from blood. The receptors were gathered from an adult in good health and CMV-seronegative. The CDR3 runs from the conserved cysteine through the conserved F or W. The order of the fields is J gene, CDR3 length, V gene, CDR3 protein.

J: TRBJ1-2; length: 13; V: TRBV30; CDR3: CAWSGTGGRGYTF
J: TRBJ1-1; length: 14; V: TRBV11-2; CDR3: CASSFRDRLNEAFF
J: TRBJ2-7; length: 15; V: TRBV4-1; CDR3: CASSPTGTGTYEQYF
J: TRBJ2-5; length: 14; V: TRBV19; CDR3: CASRTGTQQETQYF
J: TRBJ1-1; length: 14; V: TRBV5-1; CDR3: CASSTGQMNTEAFF
J: TRBJ1-4; length: 15; V: TRBV2; CDR3: CASSDTRPTNEKLFF
J: TRBJ2-1; length: 11; V: TRBV29-1; CDR3: CSVALSNEQFF
J: TRBJ2-2; length: 15; V: TRBV9; CDR3: CASSEPGPRAGELFF
J: TRBJ1-6; length: 17; V: TRBV6-1; CDR3: CASSETQGASYNSPLHF
J: TRBJ2-4; length: 15; V: TRBV7-5; CDR3: CARSSREHYWDIQYF
J: TRBJ2-7; length: 12; V: TRBV2; CDR3: CASRGQTYEQYF
J: TRBJ1-3; length: 14; V: TRBV2; CDR3: CASSVSGAGNTIYF
J: TRBJ2-3; length: 15; V: TRBV6-1; CDR3: CASTIPGGRFWTQYF